This T cell receptor beta chain was documented in a study of multiple sclerosis patients with progressive multifocal leukoencephalopathy. Each PCR contained spiked synthetic TR CDR3 controls spanning every V-J pairing. Sequenced by immunoSEQ multiplex PCR; TCRdb stores in-frame clones only, minus some. The profile covers 25,000 to 35,000 clones, with 89% appearing a single time and about 1.5% taken by the ten largest. This CDR3 contains 13 residues. V lost 8 bases and J lost 2, with 13 bases in between. CDR1 and CDR2 from the germline V gene are MDHEN and SYDVKM. Study observations and caveats: Expanded clones at PML onset predated and persisted through natalizumab therapy. Lower normalized Shannon entropy suggested reduced TRB diversity in most PML patients.

Time point of the sample: before natalizumab initiation. Before the first natalizumab infusion, T0 blood samples were taken. Comments on this clone: Its antigen is not known.

The V and J genes are TRBV28 and TRBJ2-7; the D gene is possibly TRBD2 (5 bases). The source is a human donor with multiple sclerosis. Input material: PBMCs. The CDR3 here is CASLRRSPYEQYF. The CDR3 DNA is TGTGCCAGCCTCAGGAGGAGTCCCTACGAGCAGTACTTC.